The 25 T cell receptor beta chains presented below share a single source sample, sequenced in a study of blood T cell repertoires in COVID-19. Using immunoSEQ multiplex PCR, the repertoire was profiled, and TCRdb retains in-frame clones only, with some absent. There are more than 300,000 clones in the sample; about nine tenths occur only once, and about 0.78% lies in the top ten. The sequenced material came from PBMCs or T cells enriched from blood (not recorded which). The receptors were gathered from a woman aged 40 to 55 who had been exposed to COVID-19.

The rearrangement links TRBV14 to TRBJ1-1; no clear D gene. The V gene lost 1 base and the J gene lost 6 bases, with 6 bases spanning the gap. CDR1 is SGHDN, CDR2 FVKESK, per germline. This CDR3 has 12 residues. This CDR3 is CASSQASPEAFF. In DNA form, the CDR3 reads TGTGCCAGCAGCCAAGCGAGTCCTGAAGCTTTCTTT.

The chain recombines TRBV30 with TRBJ1-2; possibly TRBD1 for D (5 bases). V gave up 7 bases and J gave up 6 bases, with 15 bases separating them. The germline V gene encodes CDR1 GTSNPN and CDR2 SVGIG (reference sequence). This CDR3 spans 12 amino acids. The CDR3 loop is CASSQGYNGYTF. The CDR3 DNA reads TGTGCCTCGTCCCAGGGTTATAATGGCTACACCTTC.

CDR3 DNA: TGCAGCGTTTCACAGAGAAAATCGGGGTACGAGCAGTACTTC. The encoded protein is CSVSQRKSGYEQYF. The genes are TRBV29-1 and TRBJ2-7; D possibly corresponds to TRBD2 (5 bases). The V end was cut by 5 bases, the J end by 4 bases, with 18 bases between. This CDR3 is built from 14 residues. Germline values: CDR1 SQVTM, CDR2 ANQGSEA.

V usage is TRBV18 and J usage is TRBJ2-4; D might be TRBD2 (5 bases). V lost 3 bases and J lost 6, with 6 bases in between. CDR1 and CDR2 from the germline V gene are KGHSH and LQKENI. The CDR3 totals 12 residues. The CDR3 coding sequence is TGTGCCAGCTCACCTGAGGGAAACATTCAGTACTTC. Amino acid sequence: CASSPEGNIQYF.

This clone appeared once. The chain links TRBV19 to TRBJ2-7; a possible D gene is TRBD2 (7 bases). The germline CDR1 and CDR2 sequences are LNHDA and SQIVND (reference sequence). Trimming removed 4 bases at V and 6 bases at J, with 22 bases between. The CDR3 has 16 amino acids. The CDR3 sequence is CASSTKLSRGHSEQYF. DNA of the CDR3: TGTGCCAGTAGTACAAAACTTTCGCGGGGGCATAGCGAGCAGTACTTC.

The chain has TRBV5-1 and TRBJ1-4; TRBD1 aligns across 9 bases. With V trimmed by 3 bases and J by 9 bases, 9 bases remained unmatched. This CDR3 contains 15 residues. The germline V gene encodes CDR1 SGHRS and CDR2 YFSETQ. CDR3 sequence (DNA): TGCGCCAGCAGCTCAACCGGGACAGGGTTAAAAAAACTGTTTTTT. Translated, it gives CASSSTGTGLKKLFF.

The chain joins TRBV7-9 to TRBJ1-3; D not resolved. The ends were cut back, 4 bases at V and 7 bases at J, with 20 bases in the middle. Germline lookup yields CDR1 SEHNR and CDR2 FQNEAQ (reference sequence). This CDR3 is built from 16 residues. DNA for the CDR3: TGTGCCAGCAGCTCTAACGGGTTTGGTTCCTCGAACACCATATATTTT. It yields the protein CASSSNGFGSSNTIYF.

The V and J genes are TRBV11-2 and TRBJ2-2; the D gene is possibly TRBD1 (5 bases). CDR1 SGHAT and CDR2 FQNNGV come from the germline V gene. The CDR3 has 15 amino acids. The V gene lost 2 bases and the J gene lost 1 base, with 8 bases spanning the gap. CDR3 sequence: CASSLNQGNTGELFF. The CDR3 DNA reads TGTGCCAGCAGCTTAAACCAGGGGAACACCGGGGAGCTGTTTTTT.

This chain connects TRBV5-6 to TRBJ2-1, with 9 bases lining up with TRBD1. This CDR3 comprises 19 residues. Trimming removed 4 bases from V and 0 bases from J; junction bases left unmatched: 14. Germline lookup yields CDR1 SGHDT and CDR2 YYEEEE. This chain's CDR3 is CASSLGTGLLVTSYNEQFF. Written as DNA, the CDR3 is TGTGCCAGCAGCCTTGGGACAGGGCTACTAGTAACCTCCTACAATGAGCAGTTCTTC.

The chain combines TRBV7-3 with TRBJ2-1; 10 nucleotides match TRBD2. The CDR3 covers 17 residues. The ends lost 4 bases at V and 3 bases at J; junction bases unmatched: 9. Germline CDR1 SGHTA, CDR2 FQGTGA. CDR3 region: CASSSTLAGGGYNEQFF. The CDR3 coding sequence is TGTGCCAGCAGCTCGACTTTAGCGGGGGGAGGCTACAATGAGCAGTTCTTC. Combining the CDR3 with reference TRBV7-3 and TRBJ2-1 gives the whole variable domain GAGVSQTPSNKVTEKGKYVELRCDPISGHTALYWYRQSLGQGPEFLIYFQGTGAADDSGLPNDRFFAVRPEGSVSTLKIQRTERGDSAVYLCASSSTLAGGGYNEQFFGPGTRLTVL.

The genes are TRBV2 and TRBJ1-2; D gene unclear. The germline V gene has CDR1 SNHLY and CDR2 FYNNEI. This CDR3 spans 12 amino acids. V lost 8 bases and J lost 6, with 13 bases in between. CDR3 in DNA: TGTGCCAGCTCCGGGAGCCGGGATGGCTACACCTTC. Translated: CASSGSRDGYTF.

V and J are TRBV7-9 and TRBJ1-6, with D maybe TRBD1 (5 bases). Germline CDR1 is SEHNR and CDR2 is FQNEAQ (reference sequence). V gave up 5 bases and J gave up 10 bases, with 15 bases separating them. The CDR3 is 14 amino acids. The CDR3 loop is CASSLPGVGSPLHF. CDR3 nucleotide sequence: TGTGCCAGCAGCCTCCCGGGGGTGGGCTCACCCCTCCACTTT. Full variable domain (rest looked up from reference TRBV7-9 and TRBJ1-6): DTGVSQNPRHKITKRGQNVTFRCDPISEHNRLYWYRQTLGQGPEFLTYFQNEAQLEKSRLLSDRFSAERPKGSFSTLEIQRTEQGDSAMYLCASSLPGVGSPLHFGNGTRLTVT.

CDR3 sequence: CASRFSGQGIAGELFF. The CDR3 DNA sequence: TGCGCCAGCAGATTTTCCGGACAGGGAATTGCCGGGGAGCTGTTTTTT. The chain combines TRBV5-1 with TRBJ2-2; 8 bases are shared with TRBD1. Germline assignment: CDR1 SGHRS and CDR2 YFSETQ. V lost 5 bases, J lost 6 bases, and 12 bases stayed unmatched. The CDR3 extends over 16 amino acids.

The chain has TRBV2 and TRBJ1-5, with TRBD1 identical over 8 bases. The CDR3 spans 15 residues. Germline loops: CDR1 SNHLY, CDR2 FYNNEI. Trimming removed 8 bases from V and 4 bases from J; junction bases left unmatched: 10. The chain's CDR3 is CASRDRGVRNQPQHF. In nucleotides, the CDR3 is TGTGCCAGCCGCGACAGGGGAGTTAGGAATCAGCCCCAGCATTTT.

This clone was seen only once. This sequence joins TRBV5-1 and TRBJ2-4; D ambiguous. The CDR3 is 11 residues long. The germline V and J ends were trimmed by 7 bases and 6 bases, with 8 bases remaining between them. Germline CDR1 is SGHRS and CDR2 is YFSETQ. As DNA, the CDR3 is TGCGCCAGCGCCGAAGCAAACATTCAGTACTTC. Translating it yields CASAEANIQYF.

J is TRBJ2-7 and V is TRBV5-1; TRBD2 is a possible D gene (5 bases). CDR1 and CDR2 from the germline V gene are SGHRS and YFSETQ. Between the trimmed V and J ends, which lost 3 bases and 0 bases, there was a span of 13 bases. CDR3 size: 15 residues. CDR3 loop: CASSSKPDFSYEQYF. CDR3 bases: TGCGCCAGCAGCTCAAAACCGGACTTCTCCTACGAGCAGTACTTC.

The rearrangement links TRBV4-1 to TRBJ2-1, with D possibly being TRBD2 (6 bases). The germline V gene encodes CDR1 MGHRA and CDR2 YSYEKL. This CDR3 comprises 15 residues. V shed 0 bases and J shed 7 bases, with 13 bases lying between them. The CDR3 nucleotides read TGCGCCAGCAGCCAAGAAGGAGCGGGCCCTAATGAGCAGTTCTTC. Amino acid sequence: CASSQEGAGPNEQFF.

The chain has TRBV30 and TRBJ1-5, with 8 bases lining up with TRBD1. This CDR3 comprises 13 residues. The ends lost 5 bases at V and 6 bases at J; junction bases unmatched: 6. The germline CDR1 and CDR2 sequences are GTSNPN and SVGIG (reference sequence). CDR3 sequence reads: CAWDTGGGQPQHF. The CDR3 DNA reads as TGTGCCTGGGATACAGGGGGAGGTCAGCCCCAGCATTTT.

This clone was recorded only once. The chain joins TRBV27 to TRBJ2-3; D not certain. There are 15 residues in the CDR3. Trimming took 2 bases from V and 6 from J, leaving 15 bases between them. Germline CDR1 and CDR2: MNHEY and SMNVEV (reference sequence). The CDR3 is CASSLTTYLGDTQYF. The CDR3 DNA is TGTGCCAGCAGTTTAACGACCTATCTAGGCGATACGCAGTATTTT.

The gene calls are TRBV18 and TRBJ1-3; 11 bases align to TRBD1. J gave up 7 bases and V 2 bases, and 1 base lay outside the gene matches. Germline V lookup: CDR1 KGHSH, CDR2 LQKENI. This CDR3 is built from 14 residues. CDR3: CASSPGQGANTIYF. DNA of the CDR3: TGTGCCAGCTCACCAGGACAGGGGGCGAACACCATATATTTT. The variable domain in full, completed from reference TRBV18 and TRBJ1-3, reads NAGVMQNPRHLVRRRGQEARLRCSPMKGHSHVYWYRQLPEEGLKFMVYLQKENIIDESGMPKERFSAEFPKEGPSILRIQQVVRGDSAAYFCASSPGQGANTIYFGEGSWLTVV.

The V call is TRBV4-3, the J call TRBJ1-5; D is uncertain. V lost 1 base and J lost 4, with 14 bases in between. Germline V gene lookup returns CDR1 LGHNA and CDR2 YSLEER. The CDR3 loop spans 16 amino acids. The CDR3 is CASSQGEPRANQPQHF. CDR3 sequence (DNA): TGCGCCAGCAGCCAAGGGGAGCCTCGGGCGAATCAGCCCCAGCATTTT.

V is TRBV5-1 and J is TRBJ1-4; D is undetermined. There are 14 residues in the CDR3. Trimming stripped 1 base from V and 6 bases from J, with 10 bases between. Germline CDR1 SGHRS, CDR2 YFSETQ. The CDR3 spells CASSLMSRDEKLFF. CDR3 in DNA: TGCGCCAGCAGCTTGATGTCGAGGGATGAAAAACTGTTTTTT.

This chain links TRBV5-1 with TRBJ2-1; possibly TRBD1 for D (6 bases). V was cut by 4 bases and J by 3 bases, with 14 bases left in between. The CDR3 sequence is 15 residues long. Germline V CDR1 and CDR2: SGHRS, YFSETQ. CDR3 residues: CASSLQSRGYNEQFF. The CDR3 region has the DNA TGCGCCAGCAGCCTCCAAAGCAGGGGCTACAATGAGCAGTTCTTC.

The rearrangement uses TRBV5-4 and TRBJ2-5; tentatively, D is TRBD1 (6 bases). Germline V gene data show CDR1 as SGHNT and CDR2 as YYREEE (reference sequence). With 5 bases removed from V and 4 bases from J, the gap between germline ends came to 12 bases. This CDR3 has 13 amino acids. The CDR3 protein is CASRPQGRETQYF. The CDR3 nucleotides read TGTGCCAGCAGGCCACAGGGACGAGAGACCCAGTACTTC.

Written as DNA, the CDR3 is TGCGCCAGCAGCCTCGGGGCAGGGGATCGGTTAGAGACCCAGTACTTC. Translation: CASSLGAGDRLETQYF. The V and J genes are TRBV5-1 and TRBJ2-5; D is perhaps TRBD1 (6 bases). Germline lookup yields CDR1 SGHRS and CDR2 YFSETQ. This CDR3 has 16 residues. V lost 4 bases, J lost 4 bases, and 20 bases lay in between.